This T cell receptor (beta chain) was recovered during a study of beta chain features in type 1 diabetes. Whole-study findings and limits: Lower insertion and higher deletion counts appeared at VDJ junctions in type 1 diabetes patients.

V gave up 6 bases and J gave up 0 bases, with 11 bases separating them. The CDR3 runs 15 residues. Per the germline V gene, CDR1 is SNHLY and CDR2 is FYNNEI. Sorting that relied on CD45RO/CCR7/CD25/CD127/CD95/CD27 yielded CD4+ naive, central memory, regulatory and stem cell-like memory cells. This clone has more than one count but fewer than ten. Its target is not known. Isolated RNA was reverse transcribed in full, so expressed TCRB transcripts were sequenced. Some clones are missing from TCRdb's copy, which holds only in-frame ones; the method was immunoSEQ multiplex PCR. The sample carries a few hundred thousand clones, roughly 9.6% recorded once.

J is TRBJ2-2 and V is TRBV2; TRBD2 might be the D (7 bases). The source is a young woman in good health. The specimen sequenced was naive CD4+ T cells from blood. This chain's CDR3 is CASRTGLANTGELFF. DNA for the CDR3: TGTGCCAGCAGGACAGGACTAGCGAACACCGGGGAGCTGTTTTTT.